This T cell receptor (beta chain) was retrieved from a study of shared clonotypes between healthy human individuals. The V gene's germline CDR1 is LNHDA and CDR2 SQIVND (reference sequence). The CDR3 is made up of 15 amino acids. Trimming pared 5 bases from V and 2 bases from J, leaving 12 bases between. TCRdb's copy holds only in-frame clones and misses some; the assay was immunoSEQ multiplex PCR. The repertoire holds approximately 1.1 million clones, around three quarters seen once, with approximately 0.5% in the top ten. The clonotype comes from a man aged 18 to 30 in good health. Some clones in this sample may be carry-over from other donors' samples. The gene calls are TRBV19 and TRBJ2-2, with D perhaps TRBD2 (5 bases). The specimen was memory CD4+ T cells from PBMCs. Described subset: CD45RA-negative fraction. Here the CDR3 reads CASSLRDYNTGELFF. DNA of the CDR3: TGTGCCAGTAGTCTCCGGGATTATAACACCGGGGAGCTGTTTTTT.